This passage covers 11 T cell receptor beta chains from one sample sequenced in a study of control samples from healthy donors and cancer patients. Profiling relied on immunoSEQ multiplex PCR, and the TCRdb table lists in-frame clones only, not all of them. The table records approximately 160,000 clones, under 95% of them present only once. Sequencing was carried out using blood. The source of these receptors is a woman aged 18-29 years in good health.

This clone appeared once. The chain links TRBV15 to TRBJ1-3, with D possibly matching TRBD1 (5 bases). Germline V gene data show CDR1 as LNHNV and CDR2 as YYDKDF (reference sequence). V dropped 3 bases and J dropped 4 bases, with 10 bases sitting between them. The CDR3 extends over 14 amino acids. The CDR3 here is CATSRTGGGNTIYF. CDR3 in DNA: TGTGCCACCAGCAGGACGGGGGGAGGAAACACCATATATTTT.

This chain connects TRBV9 to TRBJ1-2, with D unclear. This CDR3 has 12 residues. Trimming cost V 4 bases and J 3 bases, with 7 bases left between them. Germline V gene lookup returns CDR1 SGDLS and CDR2 YYNGEE. The CDR3 DNA follows: TGTGCCAGCAGCCCGGGAGACTATGGCTACACCTTC. Translation: CASSPGDYGYTF.

The chain recombines TRBV6-2 or TRBV6-3 with TRBJ2-1; no definite D call. The CDR3 totals 15 residues. CDR1 is MNHEY and CDR2 is SVGEGT in the germline V gene. V was clipped by 5 bases and J by 6 bases, with 17 bases between them. CDR3 DNA sequence: TGTGCCAGCAGTGCCGGGTTGAACGGCCGCAATGAGCAGTTCTTC. The encoded protein is CASSAGLNGRNEQFF.

The chain is built from TRBV11-2 and TRBJ2-3; no reliable D call. Germline lookup yields CDR1 SGHAT and CDR2 FQNNGV. This CDR3 region has 16 residues. Between the trimmed V and J ends, which lost 5 bases and 6 bases, there was a span of 21 bases. For the CDR3, the DNA is TGTGCCAGCAGCCCCAGGCGAGCTCAGGCTAGGGATACGCAGTATTTT. As protein: CASSPRRAQARDTQYF.

The J gene is TRBJ1-5, the V gene TRBV9, with D possibly TRBD1 on 5 matching bases. CDR1 is SGDLS, CDR2 YYNGEE, per germline. This CDR3 spans 16 amino acids. V gave up 4 bases and J gave up 4 bases, with 18 bases separating them. CDR3 DNA sequence: TGTGCCAGCAGCCGGGGGGTTACAAATGATAATCAGCCCCAGCATTTT. This translates into CASSRGVTNDNQPQHF.

This chain links TRBV2 with TRBJ1-1, with TRBD1 matching 7 bases. Germline V gives CDR1 SNHLY, CDR2 FYNNEI. The V segment lost 6 bases and the J segment 4 bases; nucleotides outside the gene matches: 8. This CDR3 is built from 14 residues. The CDR3 region is CASSRQGRSTEAFF. In DNA, the CDR3 is TGTGCCAGCAGCAGACAGGGTAGGAGCACTGAAGCTTTCTTT.

V is TRBV11-1 and J is TRBJ2-5; 7 bases fit TRBD1. Trimming removed 5 bases from V and 1 base from J; junction bases left unmatched: 7. The CDR3 totals 15 residues. Germline V gives CDR1 SGHAT, CDR2 FQDESV (reference sequence). In DNA form, the CDR3 reads TGTGCCAGCAGCCGAGGGACAGAGGCCCAAGAGACCCAGTACTTC. Its translation: CASSRGTEAQETQYF. Looking up the rest from reference TRBV11-1 and TRBJ2-5 gives the full variable domain: EAEVAQSPRYKITEKSQAVAFWCDPISGHATLYWYRQILGQGPELLVQFQDESVVDDSQLPKDRFSAERLKGVDSTLKIQPAELGDSAMYLCASSRGTEAQETQYFGPGTRLLVL.

The rearrangement uses TRBV18 and TRBJ1-4; 9 bases are shared with TRBD1. The CDR3 loop spans 16 amino acids. V shed 0 bases and J 8 bases; nucleotides not matched to a gene: 7. Germline V CDR1 and CDR2: KGHSH, LQKENI. In nucleotides, the CDR3 is TGTGCCAGCTCACCACCGGCACAGGGGGCTGGGGAAAAACTGTTTTTT. This sequence encodes CASSPPAQGAGEKLFF.

This rearrangement joins TRBV5-6 to TRBJ1-1; the match to TRBD1 covers 7 bases. Unmatched junction bases numbered 0, after V lost 2 bases and J lost 5 bases. The length of the CDR3 is 12 residues. Germline assignment: CDR1 SGHDT and CDR2 YYEEEE. The CDR3 region has the DNA TGTGCCAGCAGCTTCAGGGGGACTGAAGCTTTCTTT. This encodes CASSFRGTEAFF.

Only one count was recorded for this clone. This rearrangement joins TRBV27 to TRBJ1-5; 9 nucleotides align to TRBD1. The CDR3 totals 17 residues. Germline assignment: CDR1 MNHEY and CDR2 SMNVEV (reference sequence). V gave up 5 bases and J gave up 9 bases; unmatched junction bases: 17. The CDR3 bases are TGTGCCAGCAGTCATCTCGACCCGGACAGGGGAATGGTGCCCCAGCATTTT. Amino acid sequence: CASSHLDPDRGMVPQHF.

The V and J genes are TRBV9 and TRBJ2-7, with 16 bases fitting TRBD2. Germline values: CDR1 SGDLS, CDR2 YYNGEE. The ends lost 3 bases at V and 4 bases at J; junction bases unmatched: 1. This CDR3 is 15 amino acids long. The CDR3: CASSEGLAGGYEQYF. In nucleotides, the CDR3 is TGTGCCAGCAGCGAGGGACTAGCGGGAGGGTACGAGCAGTACTTC.